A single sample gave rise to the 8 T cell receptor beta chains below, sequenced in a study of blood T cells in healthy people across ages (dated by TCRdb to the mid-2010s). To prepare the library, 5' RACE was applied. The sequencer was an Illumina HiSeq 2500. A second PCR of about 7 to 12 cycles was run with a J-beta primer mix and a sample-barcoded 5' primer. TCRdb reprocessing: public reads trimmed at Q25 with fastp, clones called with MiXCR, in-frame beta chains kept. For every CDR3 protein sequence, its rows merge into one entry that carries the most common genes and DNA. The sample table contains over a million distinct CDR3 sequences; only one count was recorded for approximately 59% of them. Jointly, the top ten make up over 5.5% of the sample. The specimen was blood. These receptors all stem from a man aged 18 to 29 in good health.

CDR3 in amino acids: CASGLGQGTETQYF. The CDR3 region has the DNA TGTGCTAGTGGTTTGGGACAGGGGACAGAGACCCAGTACTTC. J is TRBJ2-5 and V is TRBV12-5, with 8 bases identical to TRBD1. The germline V gene encodes CDR1 LGHNT and CDR2 FRNRAP. The CDR3 is 14 residues long. V shed 1 base, J shed 4 bases, and the junction held 2 bases outside the gene matches.

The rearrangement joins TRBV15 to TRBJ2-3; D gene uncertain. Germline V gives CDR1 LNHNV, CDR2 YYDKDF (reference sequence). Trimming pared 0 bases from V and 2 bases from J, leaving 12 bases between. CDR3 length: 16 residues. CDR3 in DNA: TGTGCCACCAGCAGAGATAAAAGAGATTTCACAGATACGCAGTATTTT. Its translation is CATSRDKRDFTDTQYF.

CDR3 protein: CASLVAGSDGYTF. The CDR3 DNA is TGTGCCAGCCTAGTCGCCGGGTCTGATGGCTACACCTTC. The chain joins TRBV6-2 or TRBV6-3 to TRBJ1-2; D remains unclear. The CDR3 has 13 amino acids. Germline CDR1 and CDR2: MNHEY and SVGEGT. Trimming left V 8 bases short and J 6 bases short, with 16 bases between.

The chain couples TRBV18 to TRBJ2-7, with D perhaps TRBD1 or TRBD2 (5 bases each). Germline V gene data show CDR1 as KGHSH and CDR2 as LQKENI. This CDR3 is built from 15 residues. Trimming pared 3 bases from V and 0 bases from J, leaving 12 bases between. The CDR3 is CASSPRDPYSYEQYF. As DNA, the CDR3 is TGTGCCAGCTCACCGAGGGACCCTTACTCCTACGAGCAGTACTTC.

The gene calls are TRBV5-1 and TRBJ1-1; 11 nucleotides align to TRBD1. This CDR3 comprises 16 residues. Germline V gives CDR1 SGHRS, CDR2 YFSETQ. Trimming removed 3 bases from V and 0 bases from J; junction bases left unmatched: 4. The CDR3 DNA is TGCGCCAGCAGCTCACGGACAGGGGGCATGAACACTGAAGCTTTCTTT. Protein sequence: CASSSRTGGMNTEAFF.

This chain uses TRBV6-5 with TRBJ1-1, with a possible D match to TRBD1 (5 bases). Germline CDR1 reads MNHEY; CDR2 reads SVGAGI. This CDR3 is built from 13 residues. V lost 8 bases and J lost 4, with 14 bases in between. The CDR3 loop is CASCQGSGTEAFF. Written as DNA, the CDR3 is TGTGCCAGCTGTCAGGGTAGCGGCACTGAAGCTTTCTTT.

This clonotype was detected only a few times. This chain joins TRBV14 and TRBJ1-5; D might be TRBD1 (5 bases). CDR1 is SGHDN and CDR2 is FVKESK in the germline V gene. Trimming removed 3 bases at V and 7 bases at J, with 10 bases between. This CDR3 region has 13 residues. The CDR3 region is CASSQGTKQPQHF. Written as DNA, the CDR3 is TGTGCCAGCAGCCAGGGGACCAAACAGCCCCAGCATTTT.

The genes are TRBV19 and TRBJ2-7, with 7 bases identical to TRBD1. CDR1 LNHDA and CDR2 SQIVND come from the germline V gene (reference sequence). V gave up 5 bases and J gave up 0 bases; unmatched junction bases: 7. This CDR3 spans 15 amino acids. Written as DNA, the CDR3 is TGTGCCAGTAGTGTTACAGGGGATAGCTCCTACGAGCAGTACTTC. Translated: CASSVTGDSSYEQYF.